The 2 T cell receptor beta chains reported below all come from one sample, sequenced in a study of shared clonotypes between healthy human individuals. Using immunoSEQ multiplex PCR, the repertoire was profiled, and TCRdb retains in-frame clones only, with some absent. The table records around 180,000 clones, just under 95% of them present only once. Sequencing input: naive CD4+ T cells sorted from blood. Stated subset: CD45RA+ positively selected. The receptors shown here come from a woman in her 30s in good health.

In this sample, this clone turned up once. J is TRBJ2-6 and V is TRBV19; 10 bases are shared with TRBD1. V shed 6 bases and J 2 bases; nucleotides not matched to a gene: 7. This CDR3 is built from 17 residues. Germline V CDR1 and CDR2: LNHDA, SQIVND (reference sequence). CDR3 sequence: CASSLGTGVPGANVLTF. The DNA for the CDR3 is TGTGCCAGTAGCCTGGGGACAGGGGTCCCTGGGGCCAACGTCCTGACTTTC.

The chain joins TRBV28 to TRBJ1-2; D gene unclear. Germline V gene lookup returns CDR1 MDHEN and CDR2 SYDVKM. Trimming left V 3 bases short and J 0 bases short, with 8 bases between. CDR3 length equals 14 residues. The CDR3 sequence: CASSFGLANYGYTF. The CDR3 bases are TGTGCCAGCAGTTTTGGGTTAGCTAACTATGGCTACACCTTC.